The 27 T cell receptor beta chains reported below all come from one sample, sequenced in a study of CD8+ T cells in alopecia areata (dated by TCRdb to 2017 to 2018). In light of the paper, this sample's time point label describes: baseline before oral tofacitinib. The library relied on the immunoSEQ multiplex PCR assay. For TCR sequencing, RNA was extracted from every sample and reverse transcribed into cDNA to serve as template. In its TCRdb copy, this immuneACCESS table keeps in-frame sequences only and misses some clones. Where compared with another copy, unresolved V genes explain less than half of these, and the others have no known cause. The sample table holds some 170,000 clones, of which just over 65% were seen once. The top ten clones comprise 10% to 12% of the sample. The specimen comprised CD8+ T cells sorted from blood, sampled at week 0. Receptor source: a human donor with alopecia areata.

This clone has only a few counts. The CDR3: CATSSGSGNQPQHF. CDR3 nucleotide sequence: TGCGCCACCTCGTCGGGGTCGGGCAATCAGCCCCAGCATTTT. V and J are TRBV4-1 and TRBJ1-5; no reliable D call. The CDR3 length is 14 residues. V lost 10 bases and J 2 bases, leaving 15 bases between the germline ends. The germline gives CDR1 MGHRA, CDR2 YSYEKL.

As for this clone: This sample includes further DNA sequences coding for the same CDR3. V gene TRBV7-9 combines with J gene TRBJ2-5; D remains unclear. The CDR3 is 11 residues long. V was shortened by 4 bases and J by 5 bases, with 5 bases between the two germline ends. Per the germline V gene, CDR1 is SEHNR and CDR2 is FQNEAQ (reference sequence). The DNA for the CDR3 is TGTGCCAGCAGCTCGGAGGAGACCCAGTACTTC. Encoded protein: CASSSEETQYF.

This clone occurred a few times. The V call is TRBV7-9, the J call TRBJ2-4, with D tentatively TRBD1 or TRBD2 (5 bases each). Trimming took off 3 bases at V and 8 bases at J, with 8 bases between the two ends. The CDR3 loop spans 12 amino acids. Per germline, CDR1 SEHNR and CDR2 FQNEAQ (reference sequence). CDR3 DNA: TGTGCCAGCAGCTTGGGGGATCACATTCAGTACTTC. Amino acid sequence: CASSLGDHIQYF. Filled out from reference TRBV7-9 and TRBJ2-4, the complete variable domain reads DTGVSQNPRHKITKRGQNVTFRCDPISEHNRLYWYRQTLGQGPEFLTYFQNEAQLEKSRLLSDRFSAERPKGSFSTLEIQRTEQGDSAMYLCASSLGDHIQYFGAGTRLSVL.

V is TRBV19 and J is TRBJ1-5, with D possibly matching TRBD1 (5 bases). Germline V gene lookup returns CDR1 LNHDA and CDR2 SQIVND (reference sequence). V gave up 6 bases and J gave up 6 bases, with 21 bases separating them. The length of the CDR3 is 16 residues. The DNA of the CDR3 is TGTGCCAGTAGCGACGGCCTGGGGGTTAGGGGTCAGCCCCAGCATTTT. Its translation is CASSDGLGVRGQPQHF.

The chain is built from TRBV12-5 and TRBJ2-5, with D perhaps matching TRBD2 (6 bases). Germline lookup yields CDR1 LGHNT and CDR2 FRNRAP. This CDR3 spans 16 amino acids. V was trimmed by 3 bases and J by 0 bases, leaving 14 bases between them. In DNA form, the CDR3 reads TGTGCTAGTGGTTTTCCCCTCCCGGGAGACCAAGAGACCCAGTACTTC. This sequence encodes CASGFPLPGDQETQYF.

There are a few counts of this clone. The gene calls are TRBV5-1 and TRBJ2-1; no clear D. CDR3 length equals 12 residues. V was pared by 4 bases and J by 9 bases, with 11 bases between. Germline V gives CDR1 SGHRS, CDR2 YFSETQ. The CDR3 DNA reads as TGCGCCAGCAGCCCTGGACGGGTTGAGCAGTTCTTC. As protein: CASSPGRVEQFF.

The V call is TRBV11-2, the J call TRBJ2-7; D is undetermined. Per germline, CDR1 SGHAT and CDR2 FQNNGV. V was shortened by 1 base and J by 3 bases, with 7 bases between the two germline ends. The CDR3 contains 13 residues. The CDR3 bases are TGTGCCAGCAGCTTAGGGGAAGGCTACGAGCAGTACTTC. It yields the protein CASSLGEGYEQYF.

CDR3 in DNA: TGTGCCAGCAGCGCGGTCCCCTCCTACAATGAGCAGTTCTTC. Protein: CASSAVPSYNEQFF. The chain couples TRBV27 to TRBJ2-1; D unclear. The germline V and J ends were trimmed by 6 bases and 0 bases, with 9 bases remaining between them. The germline V gene has CDR1 MNHEY and CDR2 SMNVEV (reference sequence). The CDR3 length is 14 residues.

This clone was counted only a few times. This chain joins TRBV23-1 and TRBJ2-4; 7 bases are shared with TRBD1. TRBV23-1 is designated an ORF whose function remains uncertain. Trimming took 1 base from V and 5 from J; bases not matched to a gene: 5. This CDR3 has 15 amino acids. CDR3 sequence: CASSQFGQAQNIQYF. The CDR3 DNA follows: TGCGCCAGCAGTCAATTCGGACAGGCCCAAAACATTCAGTACTTC.

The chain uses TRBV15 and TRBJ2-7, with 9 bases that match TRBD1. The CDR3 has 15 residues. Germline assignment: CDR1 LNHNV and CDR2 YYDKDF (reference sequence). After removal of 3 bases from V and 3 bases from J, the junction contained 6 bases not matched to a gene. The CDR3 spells CATSSPGTGSYEQYF. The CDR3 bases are TGTGCCACCAGCAGCCCCGGGACAGGGAGCTACGAGCAGTACTTC. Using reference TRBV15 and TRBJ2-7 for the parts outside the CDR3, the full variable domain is DAMVIQNPRYQVTQFGKPVTLSCSQTLNHNVMYWYQQKSSQAPKLLFHYYDKDFNNEADTPDNFQSRRPNTSFCFLDIRSPGLGDTAMYLCATSSPGTGSYEQYFGPGTRLTVT.

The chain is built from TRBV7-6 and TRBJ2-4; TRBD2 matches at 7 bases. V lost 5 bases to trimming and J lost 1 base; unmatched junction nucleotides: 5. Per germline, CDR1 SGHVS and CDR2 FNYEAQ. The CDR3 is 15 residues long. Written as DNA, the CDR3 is TGTGCCAGCAGCCTCGGGGGGTCCGCCAAAAACATTCAGTACTTC. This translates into CASSLGGSAKNIQYF.

The CDR3 here is CASSPCYGYTF. The CDR3 nucleotides are TGTGCCAGCAGCCCCTGCTATGGCTACACCTTC. The chain carries TRBV6-5 and TRBJ1-2, with D unclear. CDR3 length equals 11 residues. With 6 bases removed from V and 4 bases from J, the gap between germline ends came to 6 bases. Per germline, CDR1 MNHEY and CDR2 SVGAGI.

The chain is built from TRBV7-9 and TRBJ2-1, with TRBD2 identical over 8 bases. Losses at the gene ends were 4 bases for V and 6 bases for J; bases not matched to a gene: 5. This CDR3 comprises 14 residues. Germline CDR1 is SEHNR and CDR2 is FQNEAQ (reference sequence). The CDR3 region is CASSSGGRRNEQFF. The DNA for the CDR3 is TGTGCCAGCAGCTCGGGGGGGCGCCGCAATGAGCAGTTCTTC.

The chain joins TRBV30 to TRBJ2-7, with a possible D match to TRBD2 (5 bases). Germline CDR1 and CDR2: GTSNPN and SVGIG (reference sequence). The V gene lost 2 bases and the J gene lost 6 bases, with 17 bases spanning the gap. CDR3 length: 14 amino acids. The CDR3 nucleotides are TGTGCCTGGAGTTCCGGACGATTCGGGATCGAGCAGTACTTC. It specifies CAWSSGRFGIEQYF.

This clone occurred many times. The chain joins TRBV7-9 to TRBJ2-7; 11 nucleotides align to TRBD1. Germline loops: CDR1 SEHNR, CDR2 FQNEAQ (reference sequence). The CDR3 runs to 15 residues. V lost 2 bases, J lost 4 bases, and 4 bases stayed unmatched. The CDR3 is CASSLTGTGGYEQYF. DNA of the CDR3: TGTGCCAGCAGCTTAACCGGGACAGGGGGGTACGAGCAGTACTTC.

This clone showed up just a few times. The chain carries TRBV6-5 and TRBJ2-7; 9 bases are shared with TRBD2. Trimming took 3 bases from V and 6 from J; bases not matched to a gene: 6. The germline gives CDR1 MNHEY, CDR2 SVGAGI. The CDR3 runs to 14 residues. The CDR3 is CASSYLAGDGEQYF. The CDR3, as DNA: TGTGCCAGCAGTTATTTAGCGGGGGACGGCGAGCAGTACTTC.

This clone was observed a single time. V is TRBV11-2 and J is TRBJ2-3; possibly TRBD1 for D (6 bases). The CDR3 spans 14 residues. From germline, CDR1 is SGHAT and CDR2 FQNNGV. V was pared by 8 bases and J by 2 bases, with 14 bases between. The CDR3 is CASYPDRYTDTQYF. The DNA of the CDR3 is TGTGCCAGCTATCCGGACAGATACACAGATACGCAGTATTTT.

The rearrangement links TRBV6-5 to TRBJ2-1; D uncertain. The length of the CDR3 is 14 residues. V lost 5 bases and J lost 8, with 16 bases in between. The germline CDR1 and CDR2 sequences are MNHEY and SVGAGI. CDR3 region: CASSRARGSHEQFF. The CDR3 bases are TGTGCCAGCAGTCGGGCGCGCGGATCCCATGAGCAGTTCTTC.

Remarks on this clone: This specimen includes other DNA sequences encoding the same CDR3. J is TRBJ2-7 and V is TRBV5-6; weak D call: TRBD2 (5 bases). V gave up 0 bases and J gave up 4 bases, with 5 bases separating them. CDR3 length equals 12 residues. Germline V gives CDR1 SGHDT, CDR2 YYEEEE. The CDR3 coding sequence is TGTGCCAGCAGCTTGGGAGGGTACGAGCAGTACTTC. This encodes CASSLGGYEQYF.

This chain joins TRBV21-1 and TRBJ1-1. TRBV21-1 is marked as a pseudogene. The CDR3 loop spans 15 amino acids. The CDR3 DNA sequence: TGTGCCAGTCGATGCAATTCAGAGCCTAACACTGAAGCTTTCTTT. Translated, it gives CASRCNSEPNTEAFF.

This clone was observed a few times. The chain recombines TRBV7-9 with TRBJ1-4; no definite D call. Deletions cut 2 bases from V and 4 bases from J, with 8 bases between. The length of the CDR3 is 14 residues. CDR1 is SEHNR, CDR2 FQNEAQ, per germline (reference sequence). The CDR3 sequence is CASSLLQSNEKLFF. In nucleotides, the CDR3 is TGTGCCAGCAGCTTACTACAGAGTAATGAAAAACTGTTTTTT.

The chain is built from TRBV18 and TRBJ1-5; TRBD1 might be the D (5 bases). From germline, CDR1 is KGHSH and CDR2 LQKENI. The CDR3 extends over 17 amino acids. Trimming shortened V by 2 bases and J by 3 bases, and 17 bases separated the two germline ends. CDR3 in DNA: TGTGCCAGCTCACCAGTGTCGGGGGAGAGGGACAATCAGCCCCAGCATTTT. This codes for CASSPVSGERDNQPQHF. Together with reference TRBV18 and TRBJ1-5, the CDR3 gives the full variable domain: NAGVMQNPRHLVRRRGQEARLRCSPMKGHSHVYWYRQLPEEGLKFMVYLQKENIIDESGMPKERFSAEFPKEGPSILRIQQVVRGDSAAYFCASSPVSGERDNQPQHFGDGTRLSIL.

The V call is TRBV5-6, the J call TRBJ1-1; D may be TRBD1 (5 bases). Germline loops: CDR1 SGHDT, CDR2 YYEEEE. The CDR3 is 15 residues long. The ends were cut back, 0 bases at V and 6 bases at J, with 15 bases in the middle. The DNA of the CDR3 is TGTGCCAGCAGCTTGGGCTTCGGAGGGGCAGCTGAAGCTTTCTTT. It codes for CASSLGFGGAAEAFF.

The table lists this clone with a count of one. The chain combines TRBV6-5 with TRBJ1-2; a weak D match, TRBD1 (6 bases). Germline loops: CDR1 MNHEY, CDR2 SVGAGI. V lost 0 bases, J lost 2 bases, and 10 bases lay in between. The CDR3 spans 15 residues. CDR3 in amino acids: CASSYSNTGNYGYTF. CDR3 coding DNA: TGTGCCAGCAGTTACTCTAATACAGGGAACTATGGCTACACCTTC.

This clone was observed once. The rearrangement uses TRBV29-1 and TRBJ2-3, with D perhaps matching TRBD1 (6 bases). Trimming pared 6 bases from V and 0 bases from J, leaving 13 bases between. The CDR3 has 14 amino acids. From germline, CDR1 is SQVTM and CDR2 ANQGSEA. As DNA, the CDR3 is TGCAGCGTCCCACCAGGGGCAAGCACAGATACGCAGTATTTT. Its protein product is CSVPPGASTDTQYF.

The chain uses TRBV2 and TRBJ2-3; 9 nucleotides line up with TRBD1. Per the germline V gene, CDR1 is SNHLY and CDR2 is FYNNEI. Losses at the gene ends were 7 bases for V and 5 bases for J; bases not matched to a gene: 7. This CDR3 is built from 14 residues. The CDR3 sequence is CASIWTGAQDTQYF. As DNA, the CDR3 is TGTGCCAGCATCTGGACAGGGGCACAAGATACGCAGTATTTT. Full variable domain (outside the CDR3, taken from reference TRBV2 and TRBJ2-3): EPEVTQTPSHQVTQMGQEVILRCVPISNHLYFYWYRQILGQKVEFLVSFYNNEISEKSEIFDDQFSVERPDGSNFTLKIRSTKLEDSAMYFCASIWTGAQDTQYFGPGTRLTVL.

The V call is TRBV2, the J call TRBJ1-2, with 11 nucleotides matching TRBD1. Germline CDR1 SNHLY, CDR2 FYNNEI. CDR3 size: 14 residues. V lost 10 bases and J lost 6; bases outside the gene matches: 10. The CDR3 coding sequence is TGTGCCACCCCGCCAGGGACAGGGGGGAATGGCTACACCTTC. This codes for CATPPGTGGNGYTF.